The source of this TCR beta chain is a study of Graves' ophthalmopathy and Graves' hyperthyroidism (dated by TCRdb to between 2017 and 2018). Concerning the study at large: Peripheral blood samples were taken at the time of initial diagnosis, before any treatment was given. The study used signatures of the TCR beta repertoire to tell Graves' ophthalmopathy apart from Graves' hyperthyroidism and to predict which patients would progress to ophthalmopathy. In total, 135 blood samples were TCR-sequenced: around 42 ophthalmopathy, over 70 hyperthyroidism and approximately 17 hyperthyroidism-to-ophthalmopathy patients. A discovery set of 90 to 100 patients (more than 40 ophthalmopathy, approximately 58 stable hyperthyroidism) was enrolled to explore V-J signatures distinguishing ophthalmopathy from hyperthyroidism. An independent validation cohort comprised about 20 hyperthyroidism patients and 15 to 17 patients who later progressed from hyperthyroidism to ophthalmopathy. T-cell repertoires of thyroid tissue and blood were compared in five or six hyperthyroidism patients. After sampling, hyperthyroidism patients received methimazole starting at 30 mg daily, and ophthalmopathy patients received high-dose intravenous methylprednisolone. The 100 discovery patients were divided at random into training and test sets in a 7:3 ratio. The investigation overall reported the following: In cross-validation, the 13-signature model distinguished ophthalmopathy from stable hyperthyroidism with nearly 90% sensitivity and just under 84% specificity, and in the test set the corresponding values were roughly 80% and 76%. Most expanded thyroid clonotypes with a frequency above 0.001 also appeared in blood, which suggests that blood repertoires may reflect the immune response in the thyroid. Sample size was not statistically predetermined, and group allocation was not concealed from the investigators. In validation, the model predicted ophthalmopathy progression with 70.59% sensitivity and roughly 72% specificity; more than ten predicted patients were CT-confirmed with GO in a median of about 6.1 months.

The cysteine opens and the phenylalanine closes a CDR3 of 15 amino acids. Only the CDR3 DNA stays, 45 bases, in frame from base 1. The germline V and J ends show losses of 5 bases and 7 bases respectively, and no gene match explains 13 bases of the junction. Looking up the germline V gene yields CDR1 MDHEN and CDR2 SYDVKM. Remarks on this clonotype: Its antigen is unknown. Base-call qualities are not available, and no considerably larger clone is one nucleotide away.

Ophthalmopathy patients had moderately to severely active disease, Clinical Activity Score of at least 3, NOSPECS grade of at least 4, and disease duration under 3 months. Patients were excluded if they had other autoimmune diseases, uncontrolled infections, pregnancy or lactation. Clinical symptoms, serum thyroxine, TRAb, thyroid ultrasound and orbital computed tomography were used for diagnosis. Ficoll-Paque density gradient centrifugation was used to isolate PBMCs from 9.5 to 10 ml of fresh peripheral blood. Trizol reagent was used to extract the total RNA, and its quality was then checked on an Agilent 2100 Bioanalyzer. For repertoire sequencing, the TCR beta CDR3 regions were amplified from RNA transcripts. HTBI primers and the Qiagen OneStep RT-PCR kit were used in a first-round RT-PCR, which was followed by a second-round multiplex PCR, size selection and purification. Libraries were sequenced on an Illumina HiSeq2000 using paired-end 100 bp reads. Turning to the authors' computational methods: SOAPnuke was used to process the reads, throwing out any read that had adapters, had uncalled bases, had a mean Phred below 15, or lacked an exact constant-primer or identifier match. High-quality paired reads were merged with COPE v1.2.5. Each unique nucleotide sequence was defined as a clonotype, and clonotypes were aligned to IMGT TRB V, D and J references with MiTCR v1.1. Only V-J combinations with frequency above 0.0001 were analysed, covering approximately 99% of repertoires. A TCR clonal expansion and chaos score per V-J combination was defined as the ratio of F50 clonal expansion to chaos observed in the TCRdist matrix. Features were reduced by Welch's t-statistics and random forest to around 14 V-J combinations, which fed a naive Bayes classifier. The Morisita-Horn index was used to measure how similar the thyroid and blood repertoires were. The public reads were run again by TCRdb, first through fastp at Q25 and then through MiXCR, and only productive beta chains were kept. Merged by CDR3 protein, the rows form single entries marked with the most common genes and DNA. It is TCRdb's table, rather than the study itself, that gives the V and J calls and clone size. The sample table holds roughly 160,000 distinct CDR3 sequences, of which 30% to 45% were seen once. Together, the top ten hold around 5.8% of the sample.

The sequence links TRBV28 to TRBJ2-5, with 7 junctional bases fitting TRBD2. The specimen sequenced was peripheral blood. The TCR comes from a woman aged 40 to 50 with Graves' ophthalmopathy. Donor details come from another sample of the same person, matched by shared clones. The nucleotide sequence reads TGTGCCAGCAGTCTCACAGACCTAGCGGTCGGGACCCAGTACTTC. Translation gives CASSLTDLAVGTQYF.